This T cell receptor beta chain was documented in a study of identical twins. Whole-study findings and limits: Conclusions came from cross-sectional statistical analysis, not from following the same donors.

TCRdb re-called the 5' RACE reads with MiXCR, one entry per CDR3 protein. The repertoire includes some 760,000 distinct CDR3 sequences, 15% to 20% of them detected once, and roughly 13% sits in the top ten. The ends lost 6 bases at V and 3 bases at J; junction bases unmatched: 7. This CDR3 comprises 15 residues. Germline assignment: CDR1 MNHNS and CDR2 SASEGT. On this clonotype: Its antigen remains unidentified.

A further study also used this sample, focusing on T cells expressing NK-cell markers.

The TCR originated in a woman aged 18-35 years in good health. The sequenced sample was PBMCs. The chain employs TRBV6-1 and TRBJ2-5, with 10 bases identical to TRBD1. The CDR3 loop is CASRRLGTGEETQYF. The CDR3 DNA reads as TGTGCCAGCAGACGCCTAGGGACAGGGGAAGAGACCCAGTACTTC.